This TCR beta chain comes out of a study of T cells in Graves' hyperthyroidism and ophthalmopathy. Study-wide findings and caveats: With a median lead of roughly 6.2 months before onset, the model predicted ophthalmopathy. Expanded thyroid clonotypes (above 0.001) were mostly also found in blood.

The CDR3 is made up of 14 amino acids. Per the germline V gene, CDR1 is DFQATT and CDR2 is SNEGSKA (reference sequence). V lost 3 bases and J 0 bases, leaving 8 bases between the germline ends. The table lists this clonotype with many counts. No antigen is known for it. TCR beta CDR3 region amplification was performed from RNA transcripts. The TCR CDR3 was amplified in a first-round RT-PCR using the HTBI primer set. TCRdb passed the multiplex PCR reads through MiXCR, listing each CDR3 protein once. The sample includes around 400,000 distinct CDR3 sequences, around 14% of them seen just once. This sequence joins TRBV20-1 and TRBJ2-2; unclear D gene. Sequencing was done on a sample of blood. This TCR derives from a woman in her late teens or twenties with Graves' hyperthyroidism that later progressed to Graves' ophthalmopathy. The CDR3 spells CSARANANTGELFF. DNA of the CDR3: TGCAGTGCTAGGGCTAACGCGAACACCGGGGAGCTGTTTTTT.